This section outlines one T cell receptor (beta chain) sequence together with its context. Template switching by 5'RACE produced TCR cDNA, adding a universal primer site and UMIs. One entry per CDR3 protein, called by TCRdb with MiXCR from the 5' RACE reads. The table records some 260,000 distinct CDR3 sequences, about 5% of them present only once. Germline CDR1 is SNHLY and CDR2 is FYNNEI. Trimming took off 5 bases at V and 5 bases at J, with 16 bases between the two ends. CDR3 length equals 14 residues. This sample is part of a study of T cells after yellow fever vaccination. The J gene is TRBJ2-7, the V gene TRBV2; TRBD2 is a possible D gene (6 bases). The sequence was collected from a man younger than 35 who received the YFV17D yellow fever vaccine. Sequencing used CD4+ T cells sorted from PBMCs, obtained on the day of the yellow fever booster vaccination. The CDR3, as DNA: TGTGCCAGCAGTTTAGGGACTCCGTTTGACGAGCAGTACTTC. It yields the protein CASSLGTPFDEQYF.